This T cell receptor beta chain was sequenced in a study of blood T cell repertoires in COVID-19. Study as a whole: PBMCs, B-cell-depleted T cells, or T cells provided the cDNA or gDNA that made up the material.

The CDR3 contains 15 residues. V lost 6 bases, J lost 2 bases, and 14 bases lay in between. CDR1 is MNHNY and CDR2 is SVGAGI in the germline V gene (reference sequence). In the authors' methods: Scientists estimated how many nucleated cells there were by amplifying reference gene primers. Here immunoSEQ multiplex PCR was the method, and the copy in TCRdb shows in-frame clones only, minus some. That table gives V, J and clone size, and the DNA gave D and trimming. The sample holds 350,000 or so clones, roughly 90% seen once. This sequence originates from a woman aged 55-69 years with COVID-19, enrolled during active disease. The sequencing sample was made of peripheral blood. This rearrangement joins TRBV6-6 to TRBJ2-1; maybe TRBD1 (6 bases). CDR3 amino acids: CASSRRGDTYNEQFF. CDR3 in DNA: TGTGCCAGCAGCCGACGAGGGGACACCTACAATGAGCAGTTCTTC.